Listed below are T cell receptor beta chains from one sample, sequenced in a study of CD8 T cells in ankylosing spondylitis. TCRdb recomputed calls from the 5' RACE reads with MiXCR, one row per CDR3 protein. The table records 350,000 or so distinct CDR3 sequences, 6.5% to 10% of them present only once. What was sequenced was blood, either unsorted or a sorted T cell fraction (not recorded which). These receptors came from a male donor with ankylosing spondylitis. CDR3s include the opening cysteine and the closing phenylalanine or tryptophan. The D gene is left open where the match is weak. Clone sizes are given selectively: once, few, many, or a class where the clone is expanded.

CDR3 protein,CDR3 DNA,J gene,clone size,D gene,V gene
CASSSDTQYF,TGTGCCAGCAGTTCGGATACGCAGTATTTT,TRBJ2-3,once,-,TRBV12-3/TRBV12-4
CASGWDQPQHF,TGTGCCAGCGGATGGGATCAGCCCCAGCATTTT,TRBJ1-5,many,-,TRBV6-5
CSARNRGTGTEAFF,TGCAGTGCTAGAAACAGGGGAACGGGCACTGAAGCTTTCTTT,TRBJ1-1,-,TRBD1,TRBV20-1
CASSVLRVGGYNEQFF,TGTGCCAGCAGCGTCCTCCGCGTGGGGGGTTACAATGAGCAGTTCTTC,TRBJ2-1,-,-,TRBV5-5
CATSSWTPNTGELFF,TGTGCCACCAGCAGTTGGACGCCGAACACCGGGGAGCTGTTTTTT,TRBJ2-2,-,-,TRBV15
CASSRPGLAGGPGDTQYF,TGTGCCAGCAGCCGCCCGGGACTAGCGGGAGGGCCAGGGGATACGCAGTATTTT,TRBJ2-3,few,TRBD2,TRBV11-1
CSTSLRGRYEQYF,TGTTCCACTTCCCTCCGAGGACGCTACGAGCAGTACTTC,TRBJ2-7,-,-,TRBV6-4
CASSARDRADNEQFF,TGTGCCAGCAGCGCCCGGGACAGGGCGGACAATGAGCAGTTCTTC,TRBJ2-1,-,TRBD1,TRBV9
CASRPGTGAYEQYF,TGTGCCAGCAGACCCGGGACAGGGGCCTACGAGCAGTACTTC,TRBJ2-7,-,TRBD1,TRBV7-2
CASSQRYRTSRETQYF,TGTGCCAGCAGCCAGAGATACCGGACATCCCGTGAGACCCAGTACTTC,TRBJ2-5,-,-,TRBV3-1
CASSYTTGGNQPQHF,TGTGCCAGCAGTTACACGACAGGGGGCAATCAGCCCCAGCATTTT,TRBJ1-5,few,TRBD1,TRBV6-2/TRBV6-3
CASSPDVLYSNQPQHF,TGTGCCAGCAGCCCCGACGTCCTCTATAGCAATCAGCCCCAGCATTTT,TRBJ1-5,few,-,TRBV12-3/TRBV12-4
CASNAGPLYEQYF,TGCGCCAGCAACGCGGGACCACTCTACGAGCAGTACTTC,TRBJ2-7,-,-,TRBV5-1
CASSSLGTGAPDTQYF,TGCGCCAGCAGCTCACTTGGGACAGGGGCCCCAGATACGCAGTATTTT,TRBJ2-3,-,TRBD1,TRBV5-1
CASRDGTGGIYNEQFF,TGTGCCAGCAGAGATGGGACAGGGGGCATCTACAATGAGCAGTTCTTC,TRBJ2-1,-,TRBD1,TRBV27
CSALTGWGETQYF,TGCAGCGCCTTGACAGGGTGGGGGGAGACCCAGTACTTC,TRBJ2-5,few,TRBD1,TRBV29-1
CASSPERYEGLNYEQYF,TGTGCCAGCAGCCCCGAGAGGTACGAGGGACTCAACTACGAGCAGTACTTC,TRBJ2-7,few,-,TRBV27
CASSHPGGPVEDTQYF,TGTGCCAGTAGTCATCCGGGAGGGCCGGTTGAAGATACGCAGTATTTT,TRBJ2-3,few,TRBD2,TRBV19
CASSYPNRADYGYTF,TGTGCCAGCAGTTACCCGAATAGAGCGGATTATGGCTACACCTTC,TRBJ1-2,many,-,TRBV6-2/TRBV6-3
CSATHFDRAESLHF,TGCAGTGCTACCCACTTCGACAGGGCCGAGTCCCTCCACTTT,TRBJ1-6,few,TRBD1,TRBV20-1
CSARVRSLQYF,TGCAGTGCTAGAGTTAGGTCTTTGCAGTACTTC,TRBJ2-7,-,-,TRBV20-1
CSAIGTASSGANVLTF,TGCAGCGCCATTGGGACAGCGAGTTCTGGGGCCAACGTCCTGACTTTC,TRBJ2-6,few,TRBD1,TRBV29-1
CAISPTSGSDTQYF,TGTGCCATCAGCCCGACTAGCGGGTCGGATACGCAGTATTTT,TRBJ2-3,-,TRBD2,TRBV10-3
CASSWGVVVTGELFF,TGTGCCAGCAGCTGGGGGGTAGTTGTCACCGGGGAGCTGTTTTTT,TRBJ2-2,many,-,TRBV5-6
CASGRLAIDNEQFF,TGTGCCAGCGGACGACTAGCAATAGACAATGAGCAGTTCTTC,TRBJ2-1,-,TRBD2,TRBV25-1
CASSDRTSPPGELFF,TGTGCCAGCAGTGATCGGACTAGCCCTCCCGGGGAGCTGTTTTTT,TRBJ2-2,many,TRBD2,TRBV2
CASRREAGRSPLHF,TGTGCCAGCAGGCGTGAGGCCGGACGATCACCCCTCCACTTT,TRBJ1-6,few,-,TRBV28
CASSTGTSGISTDTQYF,TGTGCCAGCAGTACCGGGACTAGCGGGATTTCCACAGATACGCAGTATTTT,TRBJ2-3,few,TRBD2,TRBV12-3/TRBV12-4
CASSLLAGGENEQYF,TGCGCCAGCAGCTTGTTGGCAGGGGGAGAGAACGAGCAGTACTTC,TRBJ2-7,-,TRBD1,TRBV5-1
CASSLRGQGSYEQYF,TGTGCCAGCAGCCTACGGGGACAGGGGTCCTACGAGCAGTACTTC,TRBJ2-7,-,TRBD1,TRBV3-1
CASSPPGFEQYF,TGTGCCAGCTCACCACCCGGTTTCGAGCAGTACTTC,TRBJ2-7,-,-,TRBV18
CASSQRWLDSNQPQHF,TGCGCCAGCAGCCAAAGGTGGTTGGATAGCAATCAGCCCCAGCATTTT,TRBJ1-5,-,-,TRBV4-1
CASSLMGASTEAFF,TGTGCCAGCAGTTTAATGGGCGCGAGCACTGAAGCTTTCTTT,TRBJ1-1,many,-,TRBV12-3/TRBV12-4
CASSFAGGPVTDTQYF,TGTGCCAGCAGCTTTGCGGGAGGGCCAGTCACAGATACGCAGTATTTT,TRBJ2-3,medium-sized,TRBD2,TRBV11-2
CASSSSGTSSGEQYF,TGCGCCAGCAGCTCCTCCGGGACTAGCTCGGGGGAGCAGTACTTC,TRBJ2-7,-,TRBD2,TRBV5-1
CASSLMGGDEQFF,TGTGCCAGCAGCTTAATGGGGGGGGATGAGCAGTTCTTC,TRBJ2-1,few,TRBD2,TRBV7-3
CAIAGQNYGYTF,TGTGCCATCGCGGGACAAAACTATGGCTACACCTTC,TRBJ1-2,many,-,TRBV10-3
CASRSGSQSYNEQFF,TGTGCCAGCAGAAGCGGGAGTCAATCCTACAATGAGCAGTTCTTC,TRBJ2-1,many,TRBD2,TRBV27
CASSTPGLARYEQYF,TGTGCCAGCAGTACCCCCGGACTAGCGCGCTACGAGCAGTACTTC,TRBJ2-7,-,TRBD2,TRBV6-2/TRBV6-3
CASGRTGLYEKLFF,TGTGCCAGCGGACGGACAGGGTTATATGAAAAACTGTTTTTT,TRBJ1-4,-,TRBD1,TRBV27
CASSDKLEQYF,TGTGCCAGCAGCGACAAACTCGAGCAGTACTTC,TRBJ2-7,few,-,TRBV7-9
CASSKVSSGSSEQYF,TGTGCCAGCAGCAAAGTGTCTAGCGGGAGTAGCGAGCAGTACTTC,TRBJ2-7,few,-,TRBV21-1
CASSRQGGTDTQYF,TGTGCCAGCAGCCGTCAGGGCGGCACAGATACGCAGTATTTT,TRBJ2-3,few,-,TRBV7-9
CASSSPGTAENYGYTF,TGTGCCAGCAGCTCCCCGGGGACGGCCGAAAACTATGGCTACACCTTC,TRBJ1-2,few,-,TRBV11-2
CASSRVRGDPGGPDTGELFF,TGTGCCAGCAGTCGAGTTCGGGGGGACCCGGGAGGGCCTGACACCGGGGAGCTGTTTTTT,TRBJ2-2,-,TRBD2,TRBV11-2
CASSLLGVLSYNEQFF,TGTGCCAGCAGCTTACTTGGGGTCCTCTCCTACAATGAGCAGTTCTTC,TRBJ2-1,few,-,TRBV7-2
CSARGTSGRAVNEQFF,TGCAGTGCTAGGGGGACTAGCGGGAGGGCCGTCAATGAGCAGTTCTTC,TRBJ2-1,-,TRBD2,TRBV20-1
CASSTTSGRAYNEQFF,TGTGCCAGCAGCACTACTAGCGGGAGGGCCTACAATGAGCAGTTCTTC,TRBJ2-1,many,TRBD2,TRBV7-9
CASSYSTALAGETQYF,TGTGCCAGCAGTTACTCGACCGCACTAGCGGGAGAGACCCAGTACTTC,TRBJ2-5,-,TRBD2,TRBV6-5
CASSQGVQGQPQHF,TGCGCCAGCAGCCAAGGGGTCCAGGGTCAGCCCCAGCATTTT,TRBJ1-5,many,-,TRBV4-3
CASSVVAGEGTGSCFF,-,TRBJ2-2,once,-,TRBV9
CASSQGTSGSPPFF,TGTGCCAGCAGCCAAGGAACTAGCGGGAGCCCGCCGTTCTTC,TRBJ2-1,many,TRBD2,TRBV4-2
CSGGGHQNIQYF,TGCAGCGGGGGGGGACACCAAAACATTCAGTACTTC,TRBJ2-4,-,-,TRBV29-1
CASSLGTANTGELFF,TGTGCCAGCAGCTTAGGCACTGCGAACACCGGGGAGCTGTTTTTT,TRBJ2-2,many,-,TRBV5-1
CASSPLQGLAGDEQYF,TGTGCCAGCAGCCCCCTACAGGGACTAGCGGGAGACGAGCAGTACTTC,TRBJ2-7,few,TRBD2,TRBV27
CASSEGQLLYGYTF,TGTGCCAGCAGCGAAGGACAGCTCCTCTATGGCTACACCTTC,TRBJ1-2,many,-,TRBV7-9
CSAPVLRDRGFGEQFF,TGCAGTGCTCCTGTCCTCCGGGACAGGGGGTTTGGTGAGCAGTTCTTC,TRBJ2-1,few,TRBD1,TRBV20-1
CSVARQGSSYEQYF,TGCAGCGTAGCTAGACAGGGGAGCTCCTACGAGCAGTACTTC,TRBJ2-7,many,TRBD1,TRBV29-1
CSARSPTIAKNIQYF,TGCAGTGCTAGATCCCCGACTATAGCCAAAAACATTCAGTACTTC,TRBJ2-4,few,-,TRBV20-1
CSARDAGQGYGYTF,TGCAGTGCTAGAGATGCGGGACAGGGCTATGGCTACACCTTC,TRBJ1-2,few,TRBD1,TRBV20-1